These 21 T cell receptor beta chains originate from one sample sequenced in a study of a mutant IDH1 vaccine in newly diagnosed glioma. The data were produced by immunoSEQ multiplex PCR, yet TCRdb's version contains in-frame clones alone and is incomplete. The table has around 100,000 clones, around 80% seen once. Time point meaning: baseline, week 1 (first vaccination visit). Described treatment: pre-vaccination baseline after standard-of-care therapy. The starting material was PBMCs, obtained from a glioma patient treated with radiotherapy, temozolomide or both. These receptors originate from a man aged 35-49 years with glioma. Some clones in this sample may be carry-over from other donors' samples.

The rearrangement links TRBV5-1 to TRBJ2-1; 8 bases are shared with TRBD1. The V gene end was trimmed by 2 bases and the J gene end by 4 bases; junction bases not matched to a gene: 2. Germline V gives CDR1 SGHRS, CDR2 YFSETQ. The CDR3 contains 14 residues. CDR3 in amino acids: CASSLGQGYNEQFF. CDR3 coding DNA: TGCGCCAGCAGCTTAGGACAGGGTTACAATGAGCAGTTCTTC.

V usage is TRBV5-5 and J usage is TRBJ1-3; TRBD1 matches 10 bases. This CDR3 contains 15 residues. Trimming took 5 bases from V and 2 from J; bases not matched to a gene: 4. Germline lookup yields CDR1 SGHKS and CDR2 YYEKEE (reference sequence). The CDR3 region has the DNA TGTGCCAGCAGTACCGGGACAGGGGCTGGAAACACCATATATTTT. It is translated as CASSTGTGAGNTIYF.

This clone is a singleton in its sample. The genes are TRBV5-6 and TRBJ2-7, with 9 bases matching TRBD1. The CDR3 spans 14 residues. V gave up 4 bases and J gave up 3 bases; unmatched junction bases: 5. Germline V CDR1 and CDR2: SGHDT, YYEEEE. CDR3 DNA: TGTGCCAGCAGCCCAGGACAGGGGTTCTACGAGCAGTACTTC. It encodes CASSPGQGFYEQYF.

The J gene is TRBJ2-5, the V gene TRBV2, with 12 nucleotides matching TRBD2. The V gene's germline CDR1 is SNHLY and CDR2 FYNNEI. CDR3 size: 17 residues. With 4 bases clipped from V and 5 bases from J, the junction kept 11 bases outside the gene matches. CDR3 nucleotides: TGTGCCAGCAGTGTCGATATCGGACTAGCGGGGCACGAGACCCAGTACTTC. It codes for CASSVDIGLAGHETQYF.

The rearrangement links TRBV11-2 to TRBJ1-6, with no clear D. Germline V lookup: CDR1 SGHAT, CDR2 FQNNGV. V was clipped by 0 bases and J by 6 bases, with 18 bases between them. The CDR3 has 18 amino acids. The CDR3 loop is CASSLDFLGRGSNSPLHF. DNA of the CDR3: TGTGCCAGCAGCTTAGATTTTCTCGGGAGAGGATCTAATTCACCCCTCCACTTT.

This clone was picked up many times. V and J are TRBV7-9 and TRBJ2-1, with TRBD2 identical over 10 bases. The V and J ends lost 11 bases and 1 base, in that order; junction bases with no gene match: 5. The CDR3 runs to 14 residues. The germline V gene has CDR1 SEHNR and CDR2 FQNEAQ (reference sequence). The CDR3 DNA follows: TGTGCCGCTAGCGGGGGCGCGTCCTACAATGAGCAGTTCTTC. It encodes CAASGGASYNEQFF.

J is TRBJ1-3 and V is TRBV5-1, with D unresolved. The length of the CDR3 is 14 residues. V was cut by 3 bases and J by 1 base, with 8 bases left in between. Germline-derived CDR1 and CDR2 are SGHRS and YFSETQ. As DNA, the CDR3 is TGCGCCAGCAGCTCGGGTTCTTCTGGAAACACCATATATTTT. Protein product: CASSSGSSGNTIYF.

This chain joins TRBV7-2 and TRBJ1-1, with D perhaps TRBD1 (5 bases). V was pared by 3 bases and J by 0 bases, with 8 bases between. CDR3 length equals 14 residues. Germline-derived CDR1 and CDR2 are SGHTA and FQGNSA. CDR3 DNA sequence: TGTGCCAGCAGCTTGACAGCTTTGAACACTGAAGCTTTCTTT. Residues: CASSLTALNTEAFF.

CDR3 coding DNA: TGTGCCAGCAGTGGTAATACCCAGGGGTACGAGACCCAGTACTTC. It specifies CASSGNTQGYETQYF. The chain recombines TRBV6-1 with TRBJ2-5, with TRBD1 as a possible D gene (6 bases). Per germline, CDR1 MNHNS and CDR2 SASEGT. There are 15 residues in the CDR3. The V and J ends lost 4 bases and 5 bases respectively, with 17 bases between them.

V usage is TRBV7-9 and J usage is TRBJ2-4, with D possibly being TRBD1 or TRBD2 (5 bases each). Germline V gives CDR1 SEHNR, CDR2 FQNEAQ (reference sequence). V was cut by 4 bases and J by 6 bases, with 13 bases left in between. This CDR3 region has 14 residues. CDR3 in amino acids: CASSSGTSVNIQYF. The CDR3, as DNA: TGTGCCAGCAGCTCCGGGACGTCTGTAAACATTCAGTACTTC.

The chain uses TRBV2 and TRBJ1-1, with D possibly matching TRBD1 (5 bases). Germline V lookup: CDR1 SNHLY, CDR2 FYNNEI. This CDR3 contains 14 residues. The ends were cut back, 7 bases at V and 8 bases at J, with 20 bases in the middle. The CDR3 spells CASTTPRGALEAFF. CDR3 coding DNA: TGTGCCAGCACCACGCCGCGCGGGGCTCTAGAAGCTTTCTTT.

V gene TRBV14 combines with J gene TRBJ2-3; 9 bases are shared with TRBD2. The germline gives CDR1 SGHDN, CDR2 FVKESK. J was trimmed by 1 base and V by 4 bases; bases with no gene match: 9. The CDR3 has 17 amino acids. The chain's CDR3 is CASSRLVSGGRTDTQYF. For the CDR3, the DNA is TGTGCCAGCAGCCGCCTTGTAAGCGGGGGGCGCACAGATACGCAGTATTTT.

This rearrangement joins TRBV5-6 to TRBJ2-6; D might be TRBD1 or TRBD2, each matching 5 bases. The V end lost 1 base, the J end lost 1 base, and 18 bases lay between the germline ends. There are 19 residues in the CDR3. CDR1 is SGHDT and CDR2 is YYEEEE in the germline V gene. The CDR3 DNA sequence: TGTGCCAGCAGCTTGTGGGGGATGGGCGGGTTGTCTGGGGCCAACGTCCTGACTTTC. Encoded protein: CASSLWGMGGLSGANVLTF.

The chain uses TRBV29-1 and TRBJ1-2; 9 nucleotides align to TRBD1. This CDR3 region has 13 residues. CDR1 is SQVTM, CDR2 ANQGSEA, per germline. Unmatched junction bases numbered 6, after V lost 7 bases and J lost 3 bases. The CDR3 DNA follows: TGCAGCGGGATTACAGGGGGCGACTATGGCTACACCTTC. This codes for CSGITGGDYGYTF.

The chain couples TRBV5-4 to TRBJ1-3; TRBD1 is a possible D gene (5 bases). With 4 bases removed from V and 11 bases from J, the gap between germline ends came to 16 bases. The CDR3 is 13 residues long. Germline V gene lookup returns CDR1 SGHNT and CDR2 YYREEE (reference sequence). The CDR3 reads CASSHYGGSAIYF. In nucleotides, the CDR3 is TGTGCCAGCAGCCATTATGGGGGGTCCGCCATATATTTT. The variable domain in full, with the rest retrieved from reference TRBV5-4 and TRBJ1-3, is ETGVTQSPTHLIKTRGQQVTLRCSSQSGHNTVSWYQQALGQGPQFIFQYYREEENGRGNFPPRFSGLQFPNYSSELNVNALELDDSALYLCASSHYGGSAIYFGEGSWLTVV.

This clone was counted only a few times. The rearrangement uses TRBV5-1 and TRBJ2-7; 9 bases match TRBD1. The CDR3 covers 15 residues. Germline-derived CDR1 and CDR2 are SGHRS and YFSETQ. V shed 5 bases and J 5 bases; nucleotides not matched to a gene: 11. The CDR3 is CASRDGQGRWDEQYF. DNA for the CDR3: TGCGCCAGCAGAGACGGACAGGGGAGATGGGACGAGCAGTACTTC.

V gene TRBV2 combines with J gene TRBJ1-6, with D possibly TRBD1 on 5 matching bases. CDR3 size: 14 residues. Trimming removed 8 bases from V and 10 bases from J, with 18 bases in between. The germline V gene encodes CDR1 SNHLY and CDR2 FYNNEI. The CDR3 DNA reads as TGTGCCAGCTCGACCGGGCAGGGCAACTCACCCCTCCACTTT. Translation: CASSTGQGNSPLHF.

This rearrangement joins TRBV30 to TRBJ1-2; D uncertain. V was cut by 4 bases and J by 1 base, with 13 bases left in between. CDR1 and CDR2 (germline): GTSNPN, SVGIG (reference sequence). The CDR3 covers 14 residues. The CDR3 protein is CAWMMYGVNYGYTF. The DNA of the CDR3 is TGTGCCTGGATGATGTATGGGGTTAACTATGGCTACACCTTC.

This chain uses TRBV5-6 with TRBJ1-5; TRBD1 matches 10 bases. The CDR3 totals 17 residues. The germline V gene encodes CDR1 SGHDT and CDR2 YYEEEE. Trimming took 0 bases from V and 0 from J; bases not matched to a gene: 3. The CDR3 DNA is TGTGCCAGCAGCTTGGGACAGGGGGCCTATAGCAATCAGCCCCAGCATTTT. The encoded protein is CASSLGQGAYSNQPQHF.

This chain uses TRBV29-1 with TRBJ2-5; 7 bases match TRBD1. Germline CDR1 SQVTM, CDR2 ANQGSEA. The CDR3 has 15 residues. The J segment lost 1 base and the V segment lost 7 bases, leaving 12 bases of the junction unmatched. CDR3 coding DNA: TGCAGCGCCGCTGGGTTTGGGGACAGCCAAGAGACCCAGTACTTC. Its protein is CSAAGFGDSQETQYF.

This clone was seen a few times. The chain recombines TRBV19 with TRBJ2-4; TRBD1 agrees at 7 bases. The germline V gene encodes CDR1 LNHDA and CDR2 SQIVND (reference sequence). The CDR3 is 15 amino acids. V dropped 8 bases and J dropped 7; count of bases not matched to a gene: 14. DNA for the CDR3: TGTGCCAGTGGGGCATCTTCAACGACAGGGAACATTCAGTACTTC. This encodes CASGASSTTGNIQYF.